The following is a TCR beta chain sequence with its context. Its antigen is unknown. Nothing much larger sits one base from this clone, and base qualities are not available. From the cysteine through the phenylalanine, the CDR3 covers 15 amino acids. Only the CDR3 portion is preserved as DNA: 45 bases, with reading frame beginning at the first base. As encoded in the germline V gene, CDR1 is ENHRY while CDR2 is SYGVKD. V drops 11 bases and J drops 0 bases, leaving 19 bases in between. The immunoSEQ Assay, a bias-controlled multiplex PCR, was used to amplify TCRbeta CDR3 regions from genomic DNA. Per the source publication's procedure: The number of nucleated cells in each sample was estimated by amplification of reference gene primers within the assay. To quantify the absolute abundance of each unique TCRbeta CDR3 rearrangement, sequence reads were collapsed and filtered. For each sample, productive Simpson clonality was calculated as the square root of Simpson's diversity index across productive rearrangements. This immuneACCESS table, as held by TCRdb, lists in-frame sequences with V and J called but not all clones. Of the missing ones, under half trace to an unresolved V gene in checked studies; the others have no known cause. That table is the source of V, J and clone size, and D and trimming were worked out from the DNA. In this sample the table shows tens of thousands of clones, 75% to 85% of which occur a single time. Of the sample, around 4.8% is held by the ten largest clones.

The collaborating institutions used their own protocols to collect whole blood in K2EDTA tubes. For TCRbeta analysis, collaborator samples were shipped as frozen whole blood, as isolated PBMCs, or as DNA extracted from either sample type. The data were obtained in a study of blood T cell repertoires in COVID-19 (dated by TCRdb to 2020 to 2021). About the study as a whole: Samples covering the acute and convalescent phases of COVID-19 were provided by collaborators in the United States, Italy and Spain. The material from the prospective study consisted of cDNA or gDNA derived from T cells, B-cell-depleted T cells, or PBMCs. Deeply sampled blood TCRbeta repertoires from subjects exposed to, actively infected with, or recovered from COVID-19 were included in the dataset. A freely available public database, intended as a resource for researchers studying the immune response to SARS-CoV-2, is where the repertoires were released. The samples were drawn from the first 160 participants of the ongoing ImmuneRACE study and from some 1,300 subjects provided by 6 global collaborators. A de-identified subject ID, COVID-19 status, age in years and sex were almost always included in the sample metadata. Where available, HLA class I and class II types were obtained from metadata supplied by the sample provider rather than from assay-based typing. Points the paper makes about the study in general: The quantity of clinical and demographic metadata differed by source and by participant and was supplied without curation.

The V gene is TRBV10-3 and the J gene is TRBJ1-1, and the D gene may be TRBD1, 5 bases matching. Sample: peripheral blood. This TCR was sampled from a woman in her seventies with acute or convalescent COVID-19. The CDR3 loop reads CASRKGSELNTEAFF. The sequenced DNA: TGTGCCTCCAGAAAGGGGTCGGAGCTGAACACTGAAGCTTTCTTT.